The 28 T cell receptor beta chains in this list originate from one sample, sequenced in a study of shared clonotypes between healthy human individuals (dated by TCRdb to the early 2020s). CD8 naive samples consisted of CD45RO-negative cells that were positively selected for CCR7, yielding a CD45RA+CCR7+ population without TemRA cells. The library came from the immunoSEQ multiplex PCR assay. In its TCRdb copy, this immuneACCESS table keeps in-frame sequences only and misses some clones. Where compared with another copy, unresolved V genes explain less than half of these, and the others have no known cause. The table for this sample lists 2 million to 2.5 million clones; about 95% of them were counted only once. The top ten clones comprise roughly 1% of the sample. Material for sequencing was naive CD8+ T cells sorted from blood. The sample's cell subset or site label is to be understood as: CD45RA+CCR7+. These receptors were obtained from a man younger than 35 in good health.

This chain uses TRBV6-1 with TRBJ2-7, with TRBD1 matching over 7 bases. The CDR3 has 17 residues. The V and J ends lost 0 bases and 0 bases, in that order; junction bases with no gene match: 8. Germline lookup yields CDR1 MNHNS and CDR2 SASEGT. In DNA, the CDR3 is TGTGCCAGCAGTGAAGCGACCGGGACAGTGAGCTCCTACGAGCAGTACTTC. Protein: CASSEATGTVSSYEQYF.

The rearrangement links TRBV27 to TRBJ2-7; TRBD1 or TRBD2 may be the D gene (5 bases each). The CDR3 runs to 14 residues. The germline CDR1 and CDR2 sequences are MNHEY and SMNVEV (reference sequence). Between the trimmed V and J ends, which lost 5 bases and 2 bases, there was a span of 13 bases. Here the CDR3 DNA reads TGTGCCAGCAGTGCCGGGACCGACCCCTACGAGCAGTACTTC. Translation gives CASSAGTDPYEQYF.

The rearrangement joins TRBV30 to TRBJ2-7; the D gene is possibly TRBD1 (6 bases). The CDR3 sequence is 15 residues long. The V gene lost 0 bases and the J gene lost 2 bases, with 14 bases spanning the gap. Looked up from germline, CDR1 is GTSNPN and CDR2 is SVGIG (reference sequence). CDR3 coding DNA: TGTGCCTGGAGTGTATATCCGGACAGAGCCTACGAGCAGTACTTC. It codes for CAWSVYPDRAYEQYF.

The CDR3 region has the DNA TGTGCCAGCAGTCGAGTAGTGGGCACCGGGGAGCTGTTTTTT. Translated, it gives CASSRVVGTGELFF. The chain recombines TRBV11-2 with TRBJ2-2, with no clear D. Trimming stripped 6 bases from V and 4 bases from J, with 12 bases between. Germline loops: CDR1 SGHAT, CDR2 FQNNGV. The CDR3 spans 14 residues.

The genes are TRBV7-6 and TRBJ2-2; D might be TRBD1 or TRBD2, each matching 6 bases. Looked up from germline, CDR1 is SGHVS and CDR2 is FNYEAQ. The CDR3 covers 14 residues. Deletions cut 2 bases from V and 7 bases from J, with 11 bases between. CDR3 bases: TGTGCCAGCAGCTTAACCGGGGGCAGCGGGGAGCTGTTTTTT. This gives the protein CASSLTGGSGELFF.

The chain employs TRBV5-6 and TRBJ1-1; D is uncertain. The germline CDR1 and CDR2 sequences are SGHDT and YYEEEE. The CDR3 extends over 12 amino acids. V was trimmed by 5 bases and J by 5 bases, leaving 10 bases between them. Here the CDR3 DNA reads TGTGCCAGCAGTACACCGGGTACTGAAGCTTTCTTT. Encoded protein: CASSTPGTEAFF.

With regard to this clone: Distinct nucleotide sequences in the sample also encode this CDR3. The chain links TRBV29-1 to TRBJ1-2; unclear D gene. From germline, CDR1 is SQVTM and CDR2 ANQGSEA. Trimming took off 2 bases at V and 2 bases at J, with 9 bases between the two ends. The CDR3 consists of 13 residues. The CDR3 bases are TGCAGCGTTGAAAGTGAGGGAAACTATGGCTACACCTTC. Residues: CSVESEGNYGYTF.

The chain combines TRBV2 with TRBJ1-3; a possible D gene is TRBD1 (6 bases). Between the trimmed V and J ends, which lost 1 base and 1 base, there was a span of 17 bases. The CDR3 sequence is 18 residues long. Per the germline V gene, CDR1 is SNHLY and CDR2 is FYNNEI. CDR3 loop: CASSEGLQGLGSGNTIYF. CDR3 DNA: TGTGCCAGCAGTGAAGGCTTGCAGGGGCTTGGTTCTGGAAACACCATATATTTT. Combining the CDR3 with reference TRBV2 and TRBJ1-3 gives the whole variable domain EPEVTQTPSHQVTQMGQEVILRCVPISNHLYFYWYRQILGQKVEFLVSFYNNEISEKSEIFDDQFSVERPDGSNFTLKIRSTKLEDSAMYFCASSEGLQGLGSGNTIYFGEGSWLTVV.

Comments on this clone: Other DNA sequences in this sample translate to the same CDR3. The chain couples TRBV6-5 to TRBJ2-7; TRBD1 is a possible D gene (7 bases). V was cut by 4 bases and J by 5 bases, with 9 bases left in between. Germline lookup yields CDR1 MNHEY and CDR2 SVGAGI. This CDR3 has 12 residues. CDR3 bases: TGTGCCAGCAGTTCCAGGGGGGACGAGCAGTACTTC. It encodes CASSSRGDEQYF.

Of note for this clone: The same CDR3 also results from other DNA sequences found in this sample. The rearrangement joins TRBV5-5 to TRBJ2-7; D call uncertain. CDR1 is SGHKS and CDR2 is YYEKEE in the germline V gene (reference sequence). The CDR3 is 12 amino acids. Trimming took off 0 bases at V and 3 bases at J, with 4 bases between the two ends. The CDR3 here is CASSLGLYEQYF. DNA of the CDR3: TGTGCCAGCAGCTTGGGGCTCTACGAGCAGTACTTC.

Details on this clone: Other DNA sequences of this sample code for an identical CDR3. CDR3 coding DNA: TGTGCCAGCAGTGGGGACAGAGCCTACGAGCAGTACTTC. Residues: CASSGDRAYEQYF. The chain has TRBV5-4 and TRBJ2-7, with 7 bases that match TRBD1. Germline loops: CDR1 SGHNT, CDR2 YYREEE (reference sequence). The trim removed 5 bases at V and 2 bases at J, leaving 4 bases unmatched. This CDR3 has 13 amino acids.

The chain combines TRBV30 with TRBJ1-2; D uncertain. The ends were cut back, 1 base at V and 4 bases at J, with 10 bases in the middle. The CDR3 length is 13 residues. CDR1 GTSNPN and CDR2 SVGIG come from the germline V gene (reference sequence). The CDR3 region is CAWSGREGYGYTF. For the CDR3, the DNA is TGTGCCTGGAGTGGGAGAGAGGGCTATGGCTACACCTTC. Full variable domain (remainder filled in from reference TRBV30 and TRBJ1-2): SQTIHQWPATLVQPVGSPLSLECTVEGTSNPNLYWYRQAAGRGLQLLFYSVGIGQISSEVPQNLSASRPQDRQFILSSKKLLLSDSGFYLCAWSGREGYGYTFGSGTRLTVV.

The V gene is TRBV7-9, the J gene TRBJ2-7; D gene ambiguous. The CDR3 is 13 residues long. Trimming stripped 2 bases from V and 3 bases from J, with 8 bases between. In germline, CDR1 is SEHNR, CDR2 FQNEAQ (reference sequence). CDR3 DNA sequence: TGTGCCAGCAGCTTACCGTGGAACTACGAGCAGTACTTC. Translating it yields CASSLPWNYEQYF.

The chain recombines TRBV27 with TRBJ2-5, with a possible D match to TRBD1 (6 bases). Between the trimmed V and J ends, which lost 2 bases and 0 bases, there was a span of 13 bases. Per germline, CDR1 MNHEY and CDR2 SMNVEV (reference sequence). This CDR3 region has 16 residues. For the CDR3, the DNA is TGTGCCAGCAGTTTAATAGGGGGAGCGTACCAAGAGACCCAGTACTTC. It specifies CASSLIGGAYQETQYF.

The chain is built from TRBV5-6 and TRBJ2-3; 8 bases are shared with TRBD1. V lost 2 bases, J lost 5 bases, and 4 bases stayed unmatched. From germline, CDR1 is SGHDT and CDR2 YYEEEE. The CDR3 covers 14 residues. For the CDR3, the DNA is TGTGCCAGCAGCTTCCCGACAGGGGAAGATACGCAGTATTTT. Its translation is CASSFPTGEDTQYF.

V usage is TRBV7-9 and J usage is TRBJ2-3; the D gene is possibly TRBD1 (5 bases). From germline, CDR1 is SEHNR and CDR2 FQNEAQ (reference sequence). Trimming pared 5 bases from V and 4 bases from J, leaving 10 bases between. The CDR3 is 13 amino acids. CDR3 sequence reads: CASSPGWADTQYF. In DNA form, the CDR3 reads TGTGCCAGCAGCCCAGGGTGGGCAGATACGCAGTATTTT.

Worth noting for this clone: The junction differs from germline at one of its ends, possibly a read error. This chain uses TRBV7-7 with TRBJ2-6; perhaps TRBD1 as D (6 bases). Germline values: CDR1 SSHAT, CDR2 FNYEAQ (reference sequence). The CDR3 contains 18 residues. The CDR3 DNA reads TGTGCTAGCAGCCTCAGACAGGAGATCGTCTCTGGGGCCAACGTCCTGACTTTC. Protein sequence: CASSLRQEIVSGANVLTF. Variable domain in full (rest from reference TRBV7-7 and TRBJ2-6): GAGVSQSPRYKVTKRGQDVTLRCDPISSHATLYWYQQALGQGPEFLTYFNYEAQPDKSGLPSDRFSAERPEGSISTLTIQRTEQRDSAMYRCASSLRQEIVSGANVLTFGAGSRLTVL.

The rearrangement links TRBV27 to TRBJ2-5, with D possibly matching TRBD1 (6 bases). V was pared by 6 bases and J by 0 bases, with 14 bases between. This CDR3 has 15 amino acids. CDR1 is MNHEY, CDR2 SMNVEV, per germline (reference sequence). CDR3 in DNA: TGTGCCAGCAGGGACGACCAGGGGAACCAAGAGACCCAGTACTTC. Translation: CASRDDQGNQETQYF.

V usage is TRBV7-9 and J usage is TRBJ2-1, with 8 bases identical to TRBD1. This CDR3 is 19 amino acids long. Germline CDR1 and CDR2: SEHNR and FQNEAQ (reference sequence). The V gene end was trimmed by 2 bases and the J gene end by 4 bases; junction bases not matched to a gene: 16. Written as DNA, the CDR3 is TGTGCCAGCAGCTTATATCCGGGCGTCTTAGGACAGGGATACAATGAGCAGTTCTTC. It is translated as CASSLYPGVLGQGYNEQFF.

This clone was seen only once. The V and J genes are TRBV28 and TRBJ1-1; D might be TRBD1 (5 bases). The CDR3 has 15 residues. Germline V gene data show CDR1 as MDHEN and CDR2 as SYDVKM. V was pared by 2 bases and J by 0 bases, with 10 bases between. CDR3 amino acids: CASSLRAGLNTEAFF. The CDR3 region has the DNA TGTGCCAGCAGTTTACGCGCGGGGCTGAACACTGAAGCTTTCTTT. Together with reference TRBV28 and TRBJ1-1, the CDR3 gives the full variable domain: DVKVTQSSRYLVKRTGEKVFLECVQDMDHENMFWYRQDPGLGLRLIYFSYDVKMKEKGDIPEGYSVSREKKERFSLILESASTNQTSMYLCASSLRAGLNTEAFFGQGTRLTVV.

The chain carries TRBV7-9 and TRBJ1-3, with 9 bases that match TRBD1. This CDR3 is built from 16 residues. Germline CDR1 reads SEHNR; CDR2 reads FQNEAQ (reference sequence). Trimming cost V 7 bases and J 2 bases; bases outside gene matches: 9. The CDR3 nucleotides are TGTGCCAGCAAACTAGGGGGACAGGGTGCTGGAAACACCATATATTTT. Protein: CASKLGGQGAGNTIYF.

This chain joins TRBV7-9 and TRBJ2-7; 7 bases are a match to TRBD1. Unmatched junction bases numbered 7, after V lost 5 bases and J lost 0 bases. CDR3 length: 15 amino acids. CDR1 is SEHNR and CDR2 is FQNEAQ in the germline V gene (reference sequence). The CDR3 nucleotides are TGTGCCAGCAGCCCATCGCCAGGGGGCTCCTACGAGCAGTACTTC. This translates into CASSPSPGGSYEQYF.

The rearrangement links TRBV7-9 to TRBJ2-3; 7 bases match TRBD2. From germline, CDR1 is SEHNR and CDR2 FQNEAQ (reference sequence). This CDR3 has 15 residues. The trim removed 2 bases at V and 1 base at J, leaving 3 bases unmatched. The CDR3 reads CASSLSGIGTDTQYF. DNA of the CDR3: TGTGCCAGCAGCTTAAGCGGGATAGGCACAGATACGCAGTATTTT.

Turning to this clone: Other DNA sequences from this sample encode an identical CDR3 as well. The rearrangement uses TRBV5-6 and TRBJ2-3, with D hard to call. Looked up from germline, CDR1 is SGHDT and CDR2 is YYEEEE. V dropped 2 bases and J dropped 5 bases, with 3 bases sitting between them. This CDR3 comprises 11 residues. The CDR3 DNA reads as TGTGCCAGCAGCTTAATAGATACGCAGTATTTT. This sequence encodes CASSLIDTQYF.

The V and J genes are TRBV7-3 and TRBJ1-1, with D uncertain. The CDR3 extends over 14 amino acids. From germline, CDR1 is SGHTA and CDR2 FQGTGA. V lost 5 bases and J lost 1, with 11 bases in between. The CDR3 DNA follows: TGTGCCAGCAGCACCCGGACGGGGAACACTGAAGCTTTCTTT. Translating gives CASSTRTGNTEAFF.

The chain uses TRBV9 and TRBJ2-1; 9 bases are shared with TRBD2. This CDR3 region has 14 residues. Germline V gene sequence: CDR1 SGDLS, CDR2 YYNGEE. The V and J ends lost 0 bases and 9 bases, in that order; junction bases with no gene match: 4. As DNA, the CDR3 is TGTGCCAGCAGCGTAGGCGGGGGGGCAGGTGAGCAGTTCTTC. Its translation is CASSVGGGAGEQFF.

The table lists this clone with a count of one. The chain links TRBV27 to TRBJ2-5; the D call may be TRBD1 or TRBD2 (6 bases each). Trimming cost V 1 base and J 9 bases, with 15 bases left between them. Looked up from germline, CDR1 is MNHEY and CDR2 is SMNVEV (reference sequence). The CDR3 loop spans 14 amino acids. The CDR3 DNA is TGTGCCAGCAGTTTATTCCTGGGGGGCGAGGCCCAGTACTTC. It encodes CASSLFLGGEAQYF.

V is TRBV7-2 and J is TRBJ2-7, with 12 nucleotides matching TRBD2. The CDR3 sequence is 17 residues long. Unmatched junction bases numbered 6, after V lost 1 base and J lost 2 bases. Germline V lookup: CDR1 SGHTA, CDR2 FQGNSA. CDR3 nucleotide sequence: TGTGCCAGCAGCTTAGTTCGGTCTAGCGGGAGGGCCTACGAGCAGTACTTC. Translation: CASSLVRSSGRAYEQYF.